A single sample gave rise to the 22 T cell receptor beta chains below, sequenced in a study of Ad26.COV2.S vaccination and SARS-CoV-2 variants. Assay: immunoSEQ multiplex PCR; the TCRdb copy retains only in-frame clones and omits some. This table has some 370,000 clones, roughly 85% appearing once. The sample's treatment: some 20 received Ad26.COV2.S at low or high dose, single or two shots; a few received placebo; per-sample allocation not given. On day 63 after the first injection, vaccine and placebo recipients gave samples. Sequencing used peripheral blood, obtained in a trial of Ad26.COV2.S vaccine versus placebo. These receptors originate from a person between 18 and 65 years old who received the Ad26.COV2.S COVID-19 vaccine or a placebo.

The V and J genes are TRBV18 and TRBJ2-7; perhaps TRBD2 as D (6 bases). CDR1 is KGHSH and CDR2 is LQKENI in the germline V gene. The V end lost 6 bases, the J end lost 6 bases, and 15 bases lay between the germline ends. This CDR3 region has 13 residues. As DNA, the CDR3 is TGTGCCAGCTCGGAGGGGACCAGGCGCGAGCAGTACTTC. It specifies CASSEGTRREQYF.

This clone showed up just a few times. The CDR3 protein is CASSFPLAGASYEQYF. The DNA for the CDR3 is TGTGCCAGCAGTTTTCCCCTAGCGGGGGCCTCCTACGAGCAGTACTTC. The V and J genes are TRBV6-2 or TRBV6-3 and TRBJ2-7, with TRBD2 matching 10 bases. This CDR3 has 16 residues. V trimming: 4 bases; J trimming: 0 bases; junction bases outside the gene matches: 6. Per the germline V gene, CDR1 is MNHEY and CDR2 is SVGEGT.

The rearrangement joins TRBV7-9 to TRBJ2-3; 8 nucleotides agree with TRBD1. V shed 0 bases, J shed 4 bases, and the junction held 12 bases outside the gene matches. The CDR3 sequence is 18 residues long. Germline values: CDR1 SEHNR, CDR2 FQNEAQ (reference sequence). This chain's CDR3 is CASSLASIRDRGSDTQYF. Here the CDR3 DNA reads TGTGCCAGCAGCTTAGCGTCAATTAGAGACAGGGGCTCAGATACGCAGTATTTT.

CDR3 loop: CASRHRDRANSPLHF. The CDR3 DNA reads TGTGCCAGCAGGCATCGGGACAGGGCTAATTCACCCCTCCACTTT. V gene TRBV3-1 (or the pseudogene TRBV3-2) combines with J gene TRBJ1-6; 9 positions match TRBD1. Trimming at V came to 6 bases and at J to 6 bases, leaving 6 bases not matched to a gene. The CDR3 contains 15 residues. Germline CDR1 LGHDT, CDR2 YNNKEL (reference sequence).

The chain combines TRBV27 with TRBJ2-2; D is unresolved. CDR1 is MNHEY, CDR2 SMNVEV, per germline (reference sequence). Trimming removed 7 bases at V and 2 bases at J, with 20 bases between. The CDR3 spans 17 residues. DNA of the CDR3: TGTGCCAGCACCCCCACGATAGCTACCCTTAACACCGGGGAGCTGTTTTTT. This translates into CASTPTIATLNTGELFF.

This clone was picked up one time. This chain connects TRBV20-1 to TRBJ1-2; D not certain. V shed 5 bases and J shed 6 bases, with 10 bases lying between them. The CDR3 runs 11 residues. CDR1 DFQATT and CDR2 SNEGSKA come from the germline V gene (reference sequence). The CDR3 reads CSAGRWDGYTF. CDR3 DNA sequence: TGCAGTGCTGGGCGTTGGGATGGCTACACCTTC.

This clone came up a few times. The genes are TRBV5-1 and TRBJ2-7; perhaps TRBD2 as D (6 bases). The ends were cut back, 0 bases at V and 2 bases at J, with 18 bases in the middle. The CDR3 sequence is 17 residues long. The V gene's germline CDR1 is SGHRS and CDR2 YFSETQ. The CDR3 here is CASSLVGGGGIPYEQYF. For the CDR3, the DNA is TGCGCCAGCAGCTTGGTAGGAGGTGGCGGGATCCCCTACGAGCAGTACTTC.

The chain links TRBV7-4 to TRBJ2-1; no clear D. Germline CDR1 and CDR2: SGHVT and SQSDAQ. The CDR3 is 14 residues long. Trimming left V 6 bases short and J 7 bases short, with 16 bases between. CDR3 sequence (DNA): TGTGCCAGCAGTTTCGCCGGGCCGAGGAATGAGCAGTTCTTC. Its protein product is CASSFAGPRNEQFF.

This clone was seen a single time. The CDR3 region is CATSGSSQGAQHF. Here the CDR3 DNA reads TGTGCCACCAGCGGCTCGTCCCAGGGGGCCCAGCATTTT. The rearrangement links TRBV15 to TRBJ1-5; 7 nucleotides align to TRBD1. The CDR3 contains 13 residues. The germline CDR1 and CDR2 sequences are LNHNV and YYDKDF (reference sequence). The V gene end was trimmed by 5 bases and the J gene end by 11 bases; junction bases not matched to a gene: 9. Looking up the rest from reference TRBV15 and TRBJ1-5 gives the full variable domain: DAMVIQNPRYQVTQFGKPVTLSCSQTLNHNVMYWYQQKSSQAPKLLFHYYDKDFNNEADTPDNFQSRRPNTSFCFLDIRSPGLGDTAMYLCATSGSSQGAQHFGDGTRLSIL.

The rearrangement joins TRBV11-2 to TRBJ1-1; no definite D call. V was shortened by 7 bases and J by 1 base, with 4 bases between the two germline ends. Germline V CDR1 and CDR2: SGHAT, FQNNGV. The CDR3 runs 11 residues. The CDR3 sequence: CASNTNTEAFF. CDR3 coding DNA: TGTGCCAGCAATACGAACACTGAAGCTTTCTTT.

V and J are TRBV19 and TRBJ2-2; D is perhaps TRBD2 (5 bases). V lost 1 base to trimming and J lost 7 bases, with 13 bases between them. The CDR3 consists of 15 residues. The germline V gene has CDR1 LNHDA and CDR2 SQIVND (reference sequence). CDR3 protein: CASSIGYGVFGELFF. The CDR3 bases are TGTGCCAGTAGTATAGGTTACGGGGTCTTCGGGGAGCTGTTTTTT.

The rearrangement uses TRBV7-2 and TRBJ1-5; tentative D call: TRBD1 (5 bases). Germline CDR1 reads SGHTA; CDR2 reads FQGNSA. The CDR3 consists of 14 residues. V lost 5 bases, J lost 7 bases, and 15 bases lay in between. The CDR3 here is CASSRGGAGQPQHF. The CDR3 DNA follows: TGTGCCAGCAGCAGGGGTGGGGCAGGGCAGCCCCAGCATTTT. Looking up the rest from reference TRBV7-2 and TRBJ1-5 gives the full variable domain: GAGVSQSPSNKVTEKGKDVELRCDPISGHTALYWYRQSLGQGLEFLIYFQGNSAPDKSGLPSDRFSAERTGGSVSTLTIQRTQQEDSAVYLCASSRGGAGQPQHFGDGTRLSIL.

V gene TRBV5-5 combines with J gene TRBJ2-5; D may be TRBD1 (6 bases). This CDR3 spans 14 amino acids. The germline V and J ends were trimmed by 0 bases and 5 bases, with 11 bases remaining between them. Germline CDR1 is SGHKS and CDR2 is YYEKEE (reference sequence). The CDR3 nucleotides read TGTGCCAGCAGCTTGGACAGGGCGTTGGAGACCCAGTACTTC. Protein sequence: CASSLDRALETQYF. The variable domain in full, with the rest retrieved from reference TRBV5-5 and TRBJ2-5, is DAGVTQSPTHLIKTRGQQVTLRCSPISGHKSVSWYQQVLGQGPQFIFQYYEKEERGRGNFPDRFSARQFPNYSSELNVNALLLGDSALYLCASSLDRALETQYFGPGTRLLVL.

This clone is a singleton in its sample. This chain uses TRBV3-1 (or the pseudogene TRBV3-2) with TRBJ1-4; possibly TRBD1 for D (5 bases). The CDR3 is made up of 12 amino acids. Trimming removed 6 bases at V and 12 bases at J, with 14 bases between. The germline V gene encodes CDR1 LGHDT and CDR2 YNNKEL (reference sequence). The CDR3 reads CASRPRGEELFF. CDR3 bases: TGTGCCAGCAGACCCAGAGGGGAAGAACTGTTTTTT.

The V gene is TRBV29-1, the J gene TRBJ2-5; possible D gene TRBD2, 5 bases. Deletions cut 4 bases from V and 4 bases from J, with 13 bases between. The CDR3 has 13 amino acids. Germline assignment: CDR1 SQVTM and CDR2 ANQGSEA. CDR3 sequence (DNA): TGCAGCGTTGGAGCTGGGGAGCGAGAGACCCAGTACTTC. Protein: CSVGAGERETQYF.

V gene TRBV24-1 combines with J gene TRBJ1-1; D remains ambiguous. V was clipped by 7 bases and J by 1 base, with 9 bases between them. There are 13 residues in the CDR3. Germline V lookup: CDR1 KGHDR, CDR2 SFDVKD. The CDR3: CATRSAGNTEAFF. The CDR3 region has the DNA TGTGCCACCAGGTCCGCGGGGAACACTGAAGCTTTCTTT.

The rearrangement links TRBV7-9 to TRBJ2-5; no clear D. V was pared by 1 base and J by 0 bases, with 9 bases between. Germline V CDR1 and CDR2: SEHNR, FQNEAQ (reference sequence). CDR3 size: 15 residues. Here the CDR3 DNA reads TGTGCCAGCAGCTTAGGGAGACAACACCAAGAGACCCAGTACTTC. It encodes CASSLGRQHQETQYF.

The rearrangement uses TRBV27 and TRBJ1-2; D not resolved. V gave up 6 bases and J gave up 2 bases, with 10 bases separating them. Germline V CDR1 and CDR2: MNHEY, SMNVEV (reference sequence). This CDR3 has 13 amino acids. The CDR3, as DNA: TGTGCCAGCAGATCAGTGACGAACTATGGCTACACCTTC. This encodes CASRSVTNYGYTF.

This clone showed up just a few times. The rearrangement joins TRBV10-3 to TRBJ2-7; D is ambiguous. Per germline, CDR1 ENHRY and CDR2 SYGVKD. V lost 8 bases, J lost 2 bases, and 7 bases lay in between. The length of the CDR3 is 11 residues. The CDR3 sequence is CAIGVAYEQYF. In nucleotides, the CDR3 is TGTGCCATCGGGGTCGCCTACGAGCAGTACTTC.

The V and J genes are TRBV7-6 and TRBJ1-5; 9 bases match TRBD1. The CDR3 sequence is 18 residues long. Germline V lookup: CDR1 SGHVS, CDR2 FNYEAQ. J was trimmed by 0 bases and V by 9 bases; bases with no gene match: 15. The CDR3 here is CASPHRDREPYSNQPQHF. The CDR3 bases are TGTGCCAGTCCCCACCGGGACAGGGAACCGTATAGCAATCAGCCCCAGCATTTT.

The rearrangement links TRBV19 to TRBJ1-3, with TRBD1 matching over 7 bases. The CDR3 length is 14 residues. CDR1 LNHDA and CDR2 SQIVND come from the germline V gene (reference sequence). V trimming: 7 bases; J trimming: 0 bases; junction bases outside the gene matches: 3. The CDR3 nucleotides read TGTGCCAGTACATGGACAGGCTCTGGAAACACCATATATTTT. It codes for CASTWTGSGNTIYF.

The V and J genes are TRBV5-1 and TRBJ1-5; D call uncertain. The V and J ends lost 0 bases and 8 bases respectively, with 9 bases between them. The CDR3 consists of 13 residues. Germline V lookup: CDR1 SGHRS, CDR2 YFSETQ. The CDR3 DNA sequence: TGCGCCAGCAGCTTGGGTGGGTCGGAGCCCCAGCATTTT. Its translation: CASSLGGSEPQHF.